This T cell receptor (beta chain) was recovered during a study of cytomegalovirus exposure and HLA in healthy donors. General observations from the study: The authors enumerated roughly 180 TCR beta chains as linked to cytomegalovirus. Several of the most significant clusters were apparently associated with common viral pathogens in a later analysis. In a later analysis, TCR beta V- and J-gene trimming was associated with a missense DCLRE1C variant.

CDR1 MDHEN and CDR2 SYDVKM come from the germline V gene. The CDR3 totals 17 residues. The ends lost 4 bases at V and 0 bases at J; junction bases unmatched: 5. Turning to this clone: The antigen is unknown.

13 Jbeta primers and 60 Vbeta primers were used for the PCR. Sequencing used immunoSEQ multiplex PCR; TCRdb keeps in-frame clones, though not all of them. The sample has 150,000 or so clones, approximately 74% seen once. The J gene is TRBJ2-6, the V gene TRBV28, with TRBD1 matching over 8 bases. The receptor was derived from a male donor in good health and CMV-seronegative. The material sequenced was PBMCs. CDR3 coding DNA: TGTGCCAGCAGTTCACGGACAGGGAGCTCTGGGGCCAACGTCCTGACTTTC. Protein sequence: CASSSRTGSSGANVLTF.